The 13 T cell receptor beta chains presented below share a single source sample, sequenced in a study of metastatic and nonmetastatic thyroid tumors. TCRdb re-analyzed the PCR reads using MiXCR. This sample carries thousands of clones, 18% of them seen once, and the ten largest clones take 20% to 25%. Prior to thyroid surgery, none of the patients had received any treatment. Sequenced material: adjacent normal tissue. The receptors come from a male donor with papillary thyroid cancer or a benign thyroid nodule (not recorded which). Some clones in this sample may be carry-over from other donors' samples.

By its share, this clone is medium-sized. The rearrangement joins TRBV28 to TRBJ1-4, with D uncertain. Germline values: CDR1 MDHEN, CDR2 SYDVKM. This CDR3 has 14 residues. V lost 6 bases to trimming and J lost 12 bases, with 20 bases between them. CDR3 amino acids: CASRPIYSPLELFF. The DNA of the CDR3 is TGTGCCAGCAGGCCCATATATAGCCCGTTGGAACTGTTTTTT.

V gene TRBV2 combines with J gene TRBJ2-1; D possibly corresponds to TRBD2 (6 bases). The germline V gene encodes CDR1 SNHLY and CDR2 FYNNEI. CDR3 length: 15 amino acids. V was clipped by 6 bases and J by 5 bases, with 17 bases between them. CDR3 in DNA: TGTGCCAGCAGCCCAGATAGCGGAGCGAACAATGAGCAGTTCTTC. Translating it yields CASSPDSGANNEQFF.

This clone was counted a few times. The chain couples TRBV24-1 to TRBJ1-4; a possible D gene is TRBD1 (6 bases). V dropped 2 bases and J dropped 7 bases, with 13 bases sitting between them. CDR3 size: 15 residues. The germline gives CDR1 KGHDR, CDR2 SFDVKD. In DNA form, the CDR3 reads TGTGCCACCAGTGATTCCAGGGGAATGGTTGAAAAACTGTTTTTT. The encoded protein is CATSDSRGMVEKLFF.

The chain joins TRBV14 to TRBJ2-7; TRBD1 might be the D (5 bases). The V and J ends lost 0 bases and 1 base respectively, with 13 bases between them. Germline loops: CDR1 SGHDN, CDR2 FVKESK. This CDR3 comprises 16 residues. The CDR3 DNA reads TGTGCCAGCAGCCAAGACGAGATCAGGGTATCCTACGAGCAGTACTTC. This sequence encodes CASSQDEIRVSYEQYF.

In this sample, this clone is medium-sized. The chain carries TRBV6-6 and TRBJ1-3, with a possible D match to TRBD1 (6 bases). The CDR3 is 18 residues long. CDR1 is MNHNY, CDR2 SVGAGI, per germline (reference sequence). The V end was cut by 3 bases, the J end by 0 bases, with 18 bases between. In DNA form, the CDR3 reads TGTGCCAGCAGTTATAGAGGGGGGCGAGCTTACTCTGGAAACACCATATATTTT. It yields the protein CASSYRGGRAYSGNTIYF.

This clone was observed a handful of times. The chain combines TRBV7-3 with TRBJ1-6, with D uncertain. V shed 2 bases and J shed 7 bases, with 6 bases lying between them. The CDR3 runs to 13 residues. Germline V gene data show CDR1 as SGHTA and CDR2 as FQGTGA. CDR3: CASSLSGNSPLHF. CDR3 coding DNA: TGTGCCAGCAGCTTATCAGGAAATTCACCCCTCCACTTT.

This clone occurred a few times. V usage is TRBV27 and J usage is TRBJ2-1; the D gene could be TRBD1 or TRBD2 (6 bases each). The CDR3 extends over 15 amino acids. The V gene's germline CDR1 is MNHEY and CDR2 SMNVEV (reference sequence). The V end was cut by 8 bases, the J end by 7 bases, with 21 bases between. CDR3 residues: CASETLAKGGNEQFF. Here the CDR3 DNA reads TGTGCCAGCGAAACCCTAGCGAAAGGGGGGAATGAGCAGTTCTTC.

This clone was counted between two and nine times. Other DNA sequences in the sample encode the same CDR3. V and J are TRBV6-1 and TRBJ2-7; 7 positions agree with TRBD2. CDR3 size: 16 residues. Germline trimming cut 4 bases from V and 5 bases from J; bases unmatched to any gene: 14. CDR1 is MNHNS and CDR2 is SASEGT in the germline V gene. CDR3: CASSAHRGEGSHEQYF. The CDR3 DNA follows: TGTGCCAGCAGTGCCCACCGGGGGGAGGGGAGCCACGAGCAGTACTTC.

The chain employs TRBV13 and TRBJ2-1, with a possible D match to TRBD2 (6 bases). Trimming took 5 bases from V and 9 from J, leaving 17 bases between them. The CDR3 contains 14 residues. The germline gives CDR1 PRHDT, CDR2 FYEKMQ (reference sequence). CDR3 sequence: CASSQGTGLGEQFF. CDR3 DNA sequence: TGTGCCAGCAGCCAAGGGACTGGGCTCGGTGAGCAGTTCTTC.

This clone was counted between two and nine times. The chain is built from TRBV6-1 and TRBJ1-2; D is uncertain. Trimming took 4 bases from V and 2 from J, leaving 2 bases between them. In germline, CDR1 is MNHNS, CDR2 SASEGT. The CDR3 contains 11 residues. In DNA, the CDR3 is TGTGCCAGCAGTGTGAACTATGGCTACACCTTC. Its translation: CASSVNYGYTF.

By share, this clone counts as medium-sized. The CDR3 sequence is CSTEGPDGYTF. The CDR3 DNA follows: TGCAGCACCGAGGGCCCGGATGGCTACACCTTC. The chain has TRBV29-1 and TRBJ1-2; D unclear. Germline loops: CDR1 SQVTM, CDR2 ANQGSEA. The CDR3 length is 11 residues. The V end lost 8 bases, the J end lost 6 bases, and 13 bases lay between the germline ends. Filled out from reference TRBV29-1 and TRBJ1-2, the complete variable domain reads SAVISQKPSRDICQRGTSLTIQCQVDSQVTMMFWYRQQPGQSLTLIATANQGSEATYESGFVIDKFPISRPNLTFSTLTVSNMSPEDSSIYLCSTEGPDGYTFGSGTRLTVV.

This clone rates as medium-sized. J is TRBJ2-1 and V is TRBV27, with 7 bases matching TRBD2. V trimming: 5 bases; J trimming: 0 bases; junction bases outside the gene matches: 10. This CDR3 contains 17 residues. Germline V lookup: CDR1 MNHEY, CDR2 SMNVEV (reference sequence). The CDR3 bases are TGTGCCAGCAGTCCCAGGGTACTAGCGAACTCCTACAATGAGCAGTTCTTC. This encodes CASSPRVLANSYNEQFF.

This clone was picked up many times. A much larger clone is a single base away; this may be a read error. The chain recombines TRBV24-1 with TRBJ2-7, with 7 bases matching TRBD1. The CDR3 length is 18 residues. CDR1 and CDR2 from the germline V gene are KGHDR and SFDVKD. This chain's CDR3 is CATSDASPGVGGDYGQYF. The CDR3, as DNA: TGTGCCACCAGTGATGCCAGCCCAGGTGTAGGGGGCGATTACGGGCAGTACTTC.